The present TCR beta chain was sequenced within a study of blood T cell repertoires in COVID-19. Study details: The origin of the acute and convalescent COVID-19 samples was the United States, Italy and Spain. Sources were T cells, B-cell-depleted T cells, or PBMCs; the material itself was cDNA or gDNA.

Germline CDR1 reads MGHDK; CDR2 reads SYGVNS. CDR3 size: 14 residues. V gave up 4 bases and J gave up 0 bases, with 7 bases separating them. As processed by the authors: Scientists estimated how many nucleated cells there were by amplifying reference gene primers. Libraries were prepared by immunoSEQ multiplex PCR; TCRdb keeps only in-frame clonotypes and omits some of them. V and J calls and clone size come straight from that table; D and trimming were deduced from the DNA. The sample includes a few hundred thousand clones, around 91% of them seen just once. What was sequenced was peripheral blood. The J gene is TRBJ1-5, the V gene TRBV25-1; D ambiguous. This sequence was found in a woman aged 35 to 49 with COVID-19, enrolled during active disease. In nucleotides, the CDR3 is TGTGCCAGCAGTGGTCTCCTTAGCAATCAGCCCCAGCATTTT. It is translated as CASSGLLSNQPQHF.